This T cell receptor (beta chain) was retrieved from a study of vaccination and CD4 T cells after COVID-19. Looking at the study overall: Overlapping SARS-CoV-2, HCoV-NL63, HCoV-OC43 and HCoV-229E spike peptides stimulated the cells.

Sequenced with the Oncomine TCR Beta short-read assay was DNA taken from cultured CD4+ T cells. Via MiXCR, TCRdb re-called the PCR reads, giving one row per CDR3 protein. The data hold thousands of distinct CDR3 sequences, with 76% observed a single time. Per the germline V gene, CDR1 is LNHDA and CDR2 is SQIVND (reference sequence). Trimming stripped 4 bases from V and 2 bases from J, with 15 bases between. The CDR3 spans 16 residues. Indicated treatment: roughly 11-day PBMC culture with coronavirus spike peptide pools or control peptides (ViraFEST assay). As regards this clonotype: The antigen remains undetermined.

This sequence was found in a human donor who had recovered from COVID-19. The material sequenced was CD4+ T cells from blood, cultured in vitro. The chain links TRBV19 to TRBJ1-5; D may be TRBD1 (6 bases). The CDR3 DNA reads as TGTGCCAGTAGTACCCCTCAGGGGCTCGGCAATCAGCCCCAGCATTTT. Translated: CASSTPQGLGNQPQHF.